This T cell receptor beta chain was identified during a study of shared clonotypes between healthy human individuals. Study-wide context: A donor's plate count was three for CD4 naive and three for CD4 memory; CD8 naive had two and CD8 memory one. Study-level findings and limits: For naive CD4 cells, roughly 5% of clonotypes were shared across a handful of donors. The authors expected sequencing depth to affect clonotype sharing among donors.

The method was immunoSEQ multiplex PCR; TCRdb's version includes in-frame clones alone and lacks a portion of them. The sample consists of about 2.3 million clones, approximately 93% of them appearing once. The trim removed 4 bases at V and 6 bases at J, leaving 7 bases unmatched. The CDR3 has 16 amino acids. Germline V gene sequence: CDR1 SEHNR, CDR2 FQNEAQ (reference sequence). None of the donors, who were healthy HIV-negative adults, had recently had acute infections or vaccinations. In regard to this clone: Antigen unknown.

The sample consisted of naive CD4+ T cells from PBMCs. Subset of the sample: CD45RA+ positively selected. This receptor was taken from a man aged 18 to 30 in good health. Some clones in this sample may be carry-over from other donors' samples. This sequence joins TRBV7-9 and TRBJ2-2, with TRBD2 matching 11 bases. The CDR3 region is CASSSRLAGTPGELFF. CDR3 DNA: TGTGCCAGCAGCTCCAGACTAGCGGGAACCCCCGGGGAGCTGTTTTTT.